Below, one T cell receptor beta chain is given with its context. This table comes from immunoSEQ multiplex PCR, and its TCRdb copy is limited to in-frame clones, with some not included. The sample has 100,000 or so clones; approximately 93% are singletons. The data derive from a study of control samples from healthy donors and cancer patients. The CDR3 spans 15 residues. Germline trimming cut 5 bases from V and 7 bases from J; bases unmatched to any gene: 9. The V gene's germline CDR1 is MDHEN and CDR2 SYDVKM. Sequencing was carried out using blood. This clonotype was obtained from a woman aged 25-40 years in good health. The genes are TRBV28 and TRBJ2-1; 9 positions agree with TRBD2. CDR3 sequence: CASSTPGLAKNEQFF. The DNA of the CDR3 is TGTGCCAGCAGTACACCGGGACTAGCAAAGAATGAGCAGTTCTTC. Filled out from reference TRBV28 and TRBJ2-1, the complete variable domain reads DVKVTQSSRYLVKRTGEKVFLECVQDMDHENMFWYRQDPGLGLRLIYFSYDVKMKEKGDIPEGYSVSREKKERFSLILESASTNQTSMYLCASSTPGLAKNEQFFGPGTRLTVL.